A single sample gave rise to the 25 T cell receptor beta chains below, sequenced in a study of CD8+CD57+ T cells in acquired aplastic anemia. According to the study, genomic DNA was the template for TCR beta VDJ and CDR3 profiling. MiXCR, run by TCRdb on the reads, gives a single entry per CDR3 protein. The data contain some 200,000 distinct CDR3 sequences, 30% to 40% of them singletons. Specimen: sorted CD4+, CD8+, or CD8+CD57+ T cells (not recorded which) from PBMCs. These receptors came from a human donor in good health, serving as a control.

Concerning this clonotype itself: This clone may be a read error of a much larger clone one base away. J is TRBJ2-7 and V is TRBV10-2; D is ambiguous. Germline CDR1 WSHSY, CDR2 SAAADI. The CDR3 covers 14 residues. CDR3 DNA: TGTGCCAGCAGCTATCCCTCGACTTCCCACGAGCAGTACTTC. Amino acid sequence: CASSYPSTSHEQYF.

CDR3: CASSTHAVENTEAFF. The CDR3 DNA is TGTGCCAGTAGTACCCACGCTGTCGAGAACACTGAAGCTTTCTTT. The genes are TRBV19 and TRBJ1-1; D call uncertain. In germline, CDR1 is LNHDA, CDR2 SQIVND (reference sequence). The CDR3 runs 15 residues. V was cut by 4 bases and J by 1 base, with 13 bases left in between.

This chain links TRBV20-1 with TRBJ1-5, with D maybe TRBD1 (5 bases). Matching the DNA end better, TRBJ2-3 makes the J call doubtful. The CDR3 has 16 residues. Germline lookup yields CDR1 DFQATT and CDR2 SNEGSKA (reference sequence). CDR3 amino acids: CSASDSGAWCNQPQYF. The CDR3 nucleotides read TGCAGTGCTAGTGATTCTGGGGCCTGGTGCAATCAGCCCCAGTATTTT.

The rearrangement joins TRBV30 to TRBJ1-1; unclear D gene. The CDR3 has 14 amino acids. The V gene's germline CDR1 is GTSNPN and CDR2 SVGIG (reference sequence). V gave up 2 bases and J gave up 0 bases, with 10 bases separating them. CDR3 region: CAWSILGLNTEAFF. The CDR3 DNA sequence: TGTGCCTGGAGTATTCTCGGGTTGAACACTGAAGCTTTCTTT.

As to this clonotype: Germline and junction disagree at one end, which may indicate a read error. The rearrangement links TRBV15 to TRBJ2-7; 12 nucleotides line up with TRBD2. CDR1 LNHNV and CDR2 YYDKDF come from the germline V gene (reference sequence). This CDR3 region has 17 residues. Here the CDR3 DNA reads TGTGTCACCAGCAGAGCGTGGACTAGCGGGACGTTCTACGAGCAGTACTTC. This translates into CVTSRAWTSGTFYEQYF.

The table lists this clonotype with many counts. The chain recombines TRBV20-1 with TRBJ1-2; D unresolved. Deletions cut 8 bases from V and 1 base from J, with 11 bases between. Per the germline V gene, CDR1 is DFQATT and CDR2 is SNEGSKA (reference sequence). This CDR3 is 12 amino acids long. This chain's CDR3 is CSLLSVNYGYTF. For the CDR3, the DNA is TGCAGTCTCCTTTCTGTTAACTATGGCTACACCTTC.

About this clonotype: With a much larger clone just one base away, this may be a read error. This CDR3 reads CSASIGGRAQETQFF. DNA for the CDR3: TGCAGTGCCTCTATAGGGGGCCGCGCCCAAGAGACCCAGTTCTTC. This chain connects TRBV20-1 to TRBJ2-5; 7 nucleotides align to TRBD1. Judging by the DNA end, TRBJ2-1 fits better; the J call may be wrong. The CDR3 has 15 amino acids. Germline V gene lookup returns CDR1 DFQATT and CDR2 SNEGSKA (reference sequence).

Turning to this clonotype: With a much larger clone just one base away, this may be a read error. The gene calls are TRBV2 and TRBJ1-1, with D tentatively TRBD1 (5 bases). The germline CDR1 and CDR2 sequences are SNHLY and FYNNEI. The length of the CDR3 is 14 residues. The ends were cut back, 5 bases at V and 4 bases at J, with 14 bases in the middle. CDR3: CASSSNAGITEAFF. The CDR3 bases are TGTGCCAGCAGTTCAAACGCAGGGATCACTGAAGCTTTCTTT. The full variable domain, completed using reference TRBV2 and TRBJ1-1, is EPEVTQTPSHQVTQMGQEVILRCVPISNHLYFYWYRQILGQKVEFLVSFYNNEISEKSEIFDDQFSVERPDGSNFTLKIRSTKLEDSAMYFCASSSNAGITEAFFGQGTRLTVV.

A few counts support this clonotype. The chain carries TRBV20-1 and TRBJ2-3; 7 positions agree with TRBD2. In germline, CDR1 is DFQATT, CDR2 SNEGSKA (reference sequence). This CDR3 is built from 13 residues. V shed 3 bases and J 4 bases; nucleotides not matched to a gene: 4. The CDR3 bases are TGCAGTGCTAGTCGGGCGGGAGCAGATACGCAGTATTTT. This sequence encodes CSASRAGADTQYF.

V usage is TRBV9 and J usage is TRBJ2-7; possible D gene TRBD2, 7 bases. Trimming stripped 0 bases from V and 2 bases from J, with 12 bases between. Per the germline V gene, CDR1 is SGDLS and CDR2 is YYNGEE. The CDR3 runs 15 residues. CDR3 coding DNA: TGTGCCAGCAGCGTAGTAAGGGGGGGGACCTACGAGCAGTACTTC. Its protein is CASSVVRGGTYEQYF.

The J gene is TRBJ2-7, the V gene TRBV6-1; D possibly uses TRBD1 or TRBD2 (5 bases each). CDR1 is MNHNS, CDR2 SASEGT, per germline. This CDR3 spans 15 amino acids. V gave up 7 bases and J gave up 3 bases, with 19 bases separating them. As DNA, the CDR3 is TGTGCCAGCATCCATACCGGGACGGGAAGCTACGAGCAGTACTTC. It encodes CASIHTGTGSYEQYF.

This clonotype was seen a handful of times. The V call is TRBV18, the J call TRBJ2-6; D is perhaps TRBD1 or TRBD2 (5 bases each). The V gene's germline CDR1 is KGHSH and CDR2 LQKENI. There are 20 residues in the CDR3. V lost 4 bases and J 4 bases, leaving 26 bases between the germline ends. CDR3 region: CASSLTGTSIVGSGANVLTF. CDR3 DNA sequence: TGTGCCAGCTCACTTACCGGGACGTCCATCGTCGGATCAGGGGCCAACGTCCTGACTTTC. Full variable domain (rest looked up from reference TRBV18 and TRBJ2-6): NAGVMQNPRHLVRRRGQEARLRCSPMKGHSHVYWYRQLPEEGLKFMVYLQKENIIDESGMPKERFSAEFPKEGPSILRIQQVVRGDSAAYFCASSLTGTSIVGSGANVLTFGAGSRLTVL.

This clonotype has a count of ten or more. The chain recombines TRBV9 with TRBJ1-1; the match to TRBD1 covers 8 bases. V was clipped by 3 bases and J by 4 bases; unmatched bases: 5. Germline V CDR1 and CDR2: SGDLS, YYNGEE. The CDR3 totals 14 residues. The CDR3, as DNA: TGTGCCAGCAGCGCACAGGGGGAAGGCACTGAAGCTTTCTTT. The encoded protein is CASSAQGEGTEAFF.

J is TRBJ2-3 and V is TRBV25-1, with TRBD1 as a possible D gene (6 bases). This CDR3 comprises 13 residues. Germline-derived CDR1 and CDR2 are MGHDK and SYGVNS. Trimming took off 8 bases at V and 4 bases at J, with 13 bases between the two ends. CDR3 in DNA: TGTGCCAGCTCACCGGACAGTTCAGATACGCAGTATTTT. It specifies CASSPDSSDTQYF.

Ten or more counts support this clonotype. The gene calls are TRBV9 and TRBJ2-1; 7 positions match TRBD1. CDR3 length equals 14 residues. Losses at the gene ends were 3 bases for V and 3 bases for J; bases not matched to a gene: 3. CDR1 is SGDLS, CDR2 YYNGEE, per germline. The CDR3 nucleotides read TGTGCCAGCAGCGGGGACAGCTACTACAATGAGCAGTTCTTC. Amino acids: CASSGDSYYNEQFF.

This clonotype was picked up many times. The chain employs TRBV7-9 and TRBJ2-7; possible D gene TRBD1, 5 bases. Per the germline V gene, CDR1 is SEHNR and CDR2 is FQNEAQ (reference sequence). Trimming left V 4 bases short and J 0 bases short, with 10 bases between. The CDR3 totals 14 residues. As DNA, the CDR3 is TGTGCCAGCAGCTCACAACAGGACTCCTACGAGCAGTACTTC. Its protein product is CASSSQQDSYEQYF.

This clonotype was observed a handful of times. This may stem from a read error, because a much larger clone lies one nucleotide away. CDR3 coding DNA: TGTGCCAGCAGCCGTAACGGGGGGCCTAACTATGGCTACACCTTC. It encodes CASSRNGGPNYGYTF. V is TRBV7-9 and J is TRBJ1-2, with D possibly matching TRBD1 (6 bases). The CDR3 consists of 15 residues. Germline CDR1 is SEHNR and CDR2 is FQNEAQ (reference sequence). The V gene lost 5 bases and the J gene lost 0 bases, with 13 bases spanning the gap.

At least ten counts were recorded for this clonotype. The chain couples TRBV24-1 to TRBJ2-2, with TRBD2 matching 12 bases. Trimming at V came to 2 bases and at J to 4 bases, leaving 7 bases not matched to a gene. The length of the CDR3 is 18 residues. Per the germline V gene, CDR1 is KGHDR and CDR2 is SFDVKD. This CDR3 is CATSDSSKLAGGTGELFF. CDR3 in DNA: TGTGCCACCAGTGATTCGTCCAAACTAGCGGGAGGCACCGGGGAGCTGTTTTTT.

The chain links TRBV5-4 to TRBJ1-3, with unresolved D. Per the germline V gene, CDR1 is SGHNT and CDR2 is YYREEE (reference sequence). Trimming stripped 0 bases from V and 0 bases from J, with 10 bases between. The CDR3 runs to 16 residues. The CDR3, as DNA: TGTGCCAGCAGCTTGGGCTCCACATTCTCTGGAAACACCATATATTTT. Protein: CASSLGSTFSGNTIYF. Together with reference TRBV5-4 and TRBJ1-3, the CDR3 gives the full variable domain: ETGVTQSPTHLIKTRGQQVTLRCSSQSGHNTVSWYQQALGQGPQFIFQYYREEENGRGNFPPRFSGLQFPNYSSELNVNALELDDSALYLCASSLGSTFSGNTIYFGEGSWLTVV.

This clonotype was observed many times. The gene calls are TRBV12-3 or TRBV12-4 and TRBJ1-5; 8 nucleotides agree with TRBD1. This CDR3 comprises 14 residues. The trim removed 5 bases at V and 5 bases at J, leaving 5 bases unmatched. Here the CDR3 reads CASSRQGWDQPQHF. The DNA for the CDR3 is TGTGCCAGCAGTAGACAGGGGTGGGATCAGCCCCAGCATTTT.

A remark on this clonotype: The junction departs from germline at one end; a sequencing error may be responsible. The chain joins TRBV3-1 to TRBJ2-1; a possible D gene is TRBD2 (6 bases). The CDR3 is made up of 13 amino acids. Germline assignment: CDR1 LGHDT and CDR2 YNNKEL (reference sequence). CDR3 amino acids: CASSQMRGNEQSF. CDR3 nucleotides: TGTGCCAGCAGCCAGATGCGGGGCAATGAGCAGTCCTTC.

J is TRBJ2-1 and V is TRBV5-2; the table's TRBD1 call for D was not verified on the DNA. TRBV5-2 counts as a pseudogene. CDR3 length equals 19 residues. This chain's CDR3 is CASSLIRDGGGLAYNEQFF. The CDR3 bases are TGTGCCAGCAGCTTGATCCGGGACGGCGGCGGACTGGCCTACAATGAGCAGTTCTTC.

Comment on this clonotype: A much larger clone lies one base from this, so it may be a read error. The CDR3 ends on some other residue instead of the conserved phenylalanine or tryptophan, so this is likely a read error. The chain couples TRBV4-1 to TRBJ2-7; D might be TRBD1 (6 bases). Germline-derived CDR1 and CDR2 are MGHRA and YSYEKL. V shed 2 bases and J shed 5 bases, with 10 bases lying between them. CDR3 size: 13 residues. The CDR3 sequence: CASSQPQGNEQYL. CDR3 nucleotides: TGCGCCAGCAGCCAACCCCAGGGGAACGAGCAGTACCTC.

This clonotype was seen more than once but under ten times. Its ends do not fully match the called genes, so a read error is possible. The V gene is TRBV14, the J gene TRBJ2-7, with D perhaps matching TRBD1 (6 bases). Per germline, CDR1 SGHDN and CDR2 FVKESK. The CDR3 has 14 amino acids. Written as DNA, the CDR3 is TGTGCCAACAGCCAAGTAGGACAGAAATACGAGCAGTACTTC. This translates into CANSQVGQKYEQYF.

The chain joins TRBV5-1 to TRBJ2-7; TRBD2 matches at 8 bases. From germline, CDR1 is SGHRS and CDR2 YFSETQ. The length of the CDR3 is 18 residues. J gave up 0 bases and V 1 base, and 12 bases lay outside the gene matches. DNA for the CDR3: TGCGCCAGCAGCTTGAAGGCCCTTGGCAGCGGGGGCTCCTACGAGCAGTACTTC. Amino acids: CASSLKALGSGGSYEQYF.